The 5 T cell receptor beta chains below were found in one sample sequenced in a study of CD8+CD57+ T cells in acquired aplastic anemia. For CDR3 and TCR beta VDJ profiling, genomic DNA was the template used. A single record per CDR3 protein comes from TCRdb applying MiXCR to the reads. The sample lists under 200,000 distinct CDR3 sequences, roughly 48% seen once, with 1.1% in the top ten. The material sequenced was sorted CD4+, CD8+, or CD8+CD57+ T cells (not recorded which) from PBMCs. The origin of the receptors is a human donor in good health.

The J gene is TRBJ2-1, the V gene TRBV5-1; 14 positions match TRBD2. The ends lost 3 bases at V and 8 bases at J; junction bases unmatched: 4. CDR3 length: 15 amino acids. CDR1 SGHRS and CDR2 YFSETQ come from the germline V gene. CDR3 residues: CASSSGTSGSDEQFF. The DNA for the CDR3 is TGCGCCAGCAGCTCCGGGACTAGCGGGAGCGATGAGCAGTTCTTC.

As for this clonotype: A read error may explain this, as a much larger clone is one base away. The V call is TRBV19, the J call TRBJ1-6; 8 bases fit TRBD1. Germline V gene data show CDR1 as LNHDA and CDR2 as SQIVND (reference sequence). This CDR3 is 14 amino acids long. CDR3 amino acids: CVSSITGGGSPLHF. CDR3 coding DNA: TGTGTCAGTAGTATCACAGGGGGGGGTTCACCCCTCCACTTT.

A few counts support this clonotype. A much larger clone sits a single nucleotide away, making a read error possible. The V call is TRBV19, the J call TRBJ2-5; D unresolved. The CDR3 has 13 amino acids. Germline V lookup: CDR1 LNHDA, CDR2 SQIVND (reference sequence). With 5 bases removed from V and 1 base from J, the gap between germline ends came to 8 bases. CDR3 coding DNA: TGTGCCAGTAGTCGTAGGCCCCAAGAGACCCAGTACTTC. Its protein product is CASSRRPQETQYF.

Points on this clonotype: This clone may be a read error of a much larger clone one base away. The final CDR3 position lacks the conserved phenylalanine or tryptophan, pointing to a likely read error. The rearrangement links TRBV27 to TRBJ1-6, with D unresolved. The germline CDR1 and CDR2 sequences are MNHEY and SMNVEV (reference sequence). This CDR3 contains 12 residues. V was pared by 9 bases and J by 7 bases, with 10 bases between. Here the CDR3 reads CASSWNNSPLHL. For the CDR3, the DNA is TGTGCCAGTTCCTGGAACAATTCACCCCTCCACCTT.

The V and J genes are TRBV15 and TRBJ2-1; D is unresolved. The CDR3 has 14 residues. Germline lookup yields CDR1 LNHNV and CDR2 YYDKDF (reference sequence). The germline V and J ends were trimmed by 5 bases and 5 bases, with 13 bases remaining between them. In DNA form, the CDR3 reads TGTGCCACCAGCCCCAGTTCGGTCCACAATGAGCAGTTCTTC. This encodes CATSPSSVHNEQFF.